A single sample gave rise to the 32 T cell receptor beta chains below, sequenced in a study of PD-L1 blockade in urothelial cancer. The table came from immunoSEQ multiplex PCR; TCRdb's copy has only in-frame clones and leaves some out. The table shows around 66,000 clones, with almost 90% occurring only once. Regarding time point: peripheral blood 6 weeks after treatment start. Sequences were derived from PBMCs, sampled around atezolizumab (anti-PD-L1) treatment. These receptors were obtained from a man between 60 and 75 years old with urothelial cancer.

The rearrangement joins TRBV27 to TRBJ2-3, with 10 nucleotides matching TRBD2. The CDR3 consists of 15 residues. Germline V gene sequence: CDR1 MNHEY, CDR2 SMNVEV (reference sequence). Trimming took 8 bases from V and 7 from J; bases not matched to a gene: 12. CDR3 nucleotides: TGTGCCAGCCGCACTAGCGGGATGAGGATCAATACGCAGTATTTT. As protein: CASRTSGMRINTQYF.

In this sample, this clone turned up a few times. The chain couples TRBV19 to TRBJ2-1; the D is unclear. This CDR3 is built from 8 residues. Germline CDR1 and CDR2: LNHDA and SQIVND (reference sequence). V lost 7 bases to trimming and J lost 12 bases, with 4 bases between them. The CDR3 DNA reads as TGTGCCAGTACCATGCAGTTCTTC. It yields the protein CASTMQFF.

The chain combines TRBV27 with TRBJ1-1; TRBD1 might be the D (5 bases). V was trimmed by 3 bases and J by 4 bases, leaving 12 bases between them. The CDR3 runs to 14 residues. Germline lookup yields CDR1 MNHEY and CDR2 SMNVEV (reference sequence). This CDR3 reads CASSFRGWGTEAFF. In DNA, the CDR3 is TGTGCCAGCAGTTTCCGGGGGTGGGGCACTGAAGCTTTCTTT.

This clone was observed a handful of times. V and J are TRBV20-1 and TRBJ1-1; D is unresolved. The V end was cut by 2 bases, the J end by 8 bases, with 3 bases between. This CDR3 contains 9 residues. CDR1 is DFQATT and CDR2 is SNEGSKA in the germline V gene (reference sequence). In DNA, the CDR3 is TGCAGTGCTAGACCAGAAGCTTTCTTT. Translation: CSARPEAFF.

With regard to this clone: The junction and the germline gene differ at one end; a read error may be behind it. The chain uses TRBV7-7 and TRBJ2-2, with TRBD2 matching over 7 bases. The CDR3 has 17 amino acids. Germline CDR1 SSHAT, CDR2 FNYEAQ (reference sequence). DNA for the CDR3: TGTGCTAGCAGGCAAACCGACGGCGGGGGAAACACCGGGGAGCTGTTTTTT. Amino acids: CASRQTDGGGNTGELFF.

The chain combines TRBV9 with TRBJ1-1; D gene unclear. The CDR3 consists of 14 residues. Germline-derived CDR1 and CDR2 are SGDLS and YYNGEE. V lost 4 bases to trimming and J lost 3 bases, with 13 bases between them. DNA for the CDR3: TGTGCCAGCAGCTTCGAGGGTGGATACACTGAAGCTTTCTTT. It encodes CASSFEGGYTEAFF.

The J gene is TRBJ2-5, the V gene TRBV6-5; 11 nucleotides match TRBD2. Germline CDR1 is MNHEY and CDR2 is SVGAGI. The CDR3 loop spans 16 amino acids. The V gene end was trimmed by 2 bases and the J gene end by 1 base; junction bases not matched to a gene: 3. CDR3: CASSYRTSGRQETQYF. The CDR3 DNA is TGTGCCAGCAGTTACCGGACTAGCGGGCGCCAAGAGACCCAGTACTTC.

The chain carries TRBV27 and TRBJ1-2, with D tentatively TRBD1 (6 bases). The germline V and J ends were trimmed by 5 bases and 0 bases, with 10 bases remaining between them. The CDR3 covers 14 residues. Germline values: CDR1 MNHEY, CDR2 SMNVEV (reference sequence). The CDR3 nucleotides are TGTGCCAGCAGTGCTGGACAGACTAACTATGGCTACACCTTC. Protein: CASSAGQTNYGYTF.

The CDR3 loop reads CSGGQDYTDTQYF. The CDR3 coding sequence is TGCAGCGGGGGACAGGACTACACAGATACGCAGTATTTT. The chain is built from TRBV29-1 and TRBJ2-3; the match to TRBD1 covers 8 bases. V lost 7 bases, J lost 2 bases, and 5 bases stayed unmatched. This CDR3 contains 13 residues. Germline CDR1 SQVTM, CDR2 ANQGSEA.

The chain has TRBV5-1 and TRBJ1-2, with TRBD1 identical over 9 bases. From germline, CDR1 is SGHRS and CDR2 YFSETQ. Trimming took 4 bases from V and 5 from J; bases not matched to a gene: 6. The CDR3 consists of 14 residues. The CDR3 is CASSTGTGRYGYTF. The CDR3 nucleotides are TGCGCCAGCAGCACCGGGACAGGGCGATATGGCTACACCTTC.

This chain links TRBV29-1 with TRBJ2-7; 7 bases are a match to TRBD2. The CDR3 is 14 residues long. The V segment lost 4 bases and the J segment 0 bases; nucleotides outside the gene matches: 6. Germline CDR1 and CDR2: SQVTM and ANQGSEA. CDR3 sequence reads: CSVAVTSSSYEQYF. The CDR3, as DNA: TGCAGCGTTGCGGTGACTAGCTCCTCCTACGAGCAGTACTTC.

The rearrangement joins TRBV10-3 to TRBJ1-1, with 7 bases aligning to TRBD1. This CDR3 is 14 amino acids long. J was trimmed by 5 bases and V by 2 bases; bases with no gene match: 5. Germline V gene data show CDR1 as ENHRY and CDR2 as SYGVKD. CDR3 loop: CAISEETGRTEAFF. The CDR3 region has the DNA TGTGCCATCAGTGAGGAGACAGGGAGAACTGAAGCTTTCTTT.

The chain uses TRBV7-2 and TRBJ2-5; D not resolved. Germline CDR1 and CDR2: SGHTA and FQGNSA. CDR3 length: 13 residues. V lost 1 base to trimming and J lost 5 bases, with 8 bases between them. The CDR3, as DNA: TGTGCCAGCAGCTTAGGGGCTTGGGAGACCCAGTACTTC. Protein: CASSLGAWETQYF.

This chain uses TRBV5-5 with TRBJ2-7; a weak D match, TRBD1 (6 bases). The CDR3 spans 20 residues. V was pared by 2 bases and J by 4 bases, with 31 bases between. Germline CDR1 reads SGHKS; CDR2 reads YYEKEE (reference sequence). The CDR3 sequence is CASSFLTGISNILLSYEQYF. The CDR3 coding sequence is TGTGCCAGCAGCTTCTTAACAGGGATCTCTAATATCCTATTGTCGTACGAGCAGTACTTC.

The V call is TRBV7-3, the J call TRBJ2-7, with TRBD1 identical over 7 bases. Germline V gene sequence: CDR1 SGHTA, CDR2 FQGTGA. The CDR3 sequence is 13 residues long. Trimming took 6 bases from V and 3 from J; bases not matched to a gene: 5. The CDR3 nucleotides are TGTGCCAGCAGTTACGGACAGGACTACGAGCAGTACTTC. It specifies CASSYGQDYEQYF.

J is TRBJ2-1 and V is TRBV9; 7 bases match TRBD1. This CDR3 has 15 amino acids. Looked up from germline, CDR1 is SGDLS and CDR2 is YYNGEE. J was trimmed by 4 bases and V by 2 bases; bases with no gene match: 6. The CDR3 here is CASSVDRAEYNEQFF. The CDR3 bases are TGTGCCAGCAGCGTTGACAGGGCCGAGTACAATGAGCAGTTCTTC.

This chain uses TRBV28 with TRBJ1-1; D perhaps matches TRBD1 (5 bases). The ends were cut back, 5 bases at V and 1 base at J, with 11 bases in the middle. The CDR3 extends over 14 amino acids. Per the germline V gene, CDR1 is MDHEN and CDR2 is SYDVKM. Here the CDR3 reads CASSRAGGNTEAFF. The CDR3 bases are TGTGCCAGCAGTCGCGCGGGGGGGAACACTGAAGCTTTCTTT.

This sequence joins TRBV29-1 and TRBJ2-1, with D maybe TRBD2 (5 bases). Germline V gives CDR1 SQVTM, CDR2 ANQGSEA. Trimming left V 7 bases short and J 3 bases short, with 22 bases between. The CDR3 has 16 residues. The CDR3 spells CSADLSARLFYNEQFF. CDR3 coding DNA: TGCAGCGCGGACCTTAGCGCAAGACTTTTCTACAATGAGCAGTTCTTC.

The chain has TRBV25-1 and TRBJ2-3; 7 positions match TRBD2. Unmatched junction bases numbered 4, after V lost 6 bases and J lost 1 base. CDR3 length equals 14 residues. Germline V lookup: CDR1 MGHDK, CDR2 SYGVNS. DNA of the CDR3: TGTGCCAGCAGGGGAGGGTTCGGCACAGATACGCAGTATTTT. The encoded protein is CASRGGFGTDTQYF.

The chain has TRBV5-1 and TRBJ2-6; weak D call: TRBD1 (6 bases). The CDR3 is made up of 17 amino acids. CDR1 and CDR2 (germline): SGHRS, YFSETQ. Trimming cost V 1 base and J 2 bases, with 13 bases left between them. CDR3 protein: CASSLQGIAPGANVLTF. The DNA of the CDR3 is TGCGCCAGCAGCTTGCAGGGGATCGCTCCTGGGGCCAACGTCCTGACTTTC.

V gene TRBV13 combines with J gene TRBJ1-3; D may be TRBD1 (6 bases). This CDR3 region has 14 residues. Germline V gene data show CDR1 as PRHDT and CDR2 as FYEKMQ (reference sequence). V was shortened by 6 bases and J by 0 bases, with 9 bases between the two germline ends. The CDR3 loop reads CASRMDSSGNTIYF. The CDR3 nucleotides read TGTGCCAGCAGGATGGACAGCTCTGGAAACACCATATATTTT.

The CDR3 region is CATDKKGIYGYTF. CDR3 nucleotide sequence: TGTGCCACGGACAAGAAGGGGATTTATGGCTACACCTTC. V and J are TRBV6-4 and TRBJ1-2, with a tentative D call TRBD1 (5 bases). V shed 10 bases and J shed 5 bases, with 17 bases lying between them. The CDR3 extends over 13 amino acids. Germline values: CDR1 MRHNA, CDR2 SNTAGT.

The chain recombines TRBV30 with TRBJ1-5, with unresolved D. The germline gives CDR1 GTSNPN, CDR2 SVGIG (reference sequence). This CDR3 is built from 14 residues. With 1 base removed from V and 7 bases from J, the gap between germline ends came to 14 bases. The CDR3 sequence: CAWSGRAGGQPQHF. The CDR3 bases are TGTGCCTGGAGTGGGAGGGCAGGTGGGCAGCCCCAGCATTTT.

The chain recombines TRBV10-1 with TRBJ2-7; a weak D match, TRBD2 (5 bases). The V and J ends lost 4 bases and 6 bases respectively, with 13 bases between them. The CDR3 spans 13 residues. Germline-derived CDR1 and CDR2 are WNHNN and SYGVQD (reference sequence). The CDR3 bases are TGCGCCAGCAGTGCCCCGGGGTTGCCCGAGCAGTACTTC. Translation gives CASSAPGLPEQYF.

The chain has TRBV9 and TRBJ2-3, with D tentatively TRBD2 (6 bases). Germline V CDR1 and CDR2: SGDLS, YYNGEE. Trimming took 4 bases from V and 5 from J, leaving 17 bases between them. This CDR3 spans 15 amino acids. The chain's CDR3 is CASSIRGGTGDTQYF. CDR3 nucleotides: TGTGCCAGCAGCATCCGCGGCGGGACCGGAGATACGCAGTATTTT.

This clone was observed once. The CDR3 bases are TGTGCCAGCAGCCAAGATAACAGGGTGCCAGTCTATGGCTACACCTTC. Its protein is CASSQDNRVPVYGYTF. The J gene is TRBJ1-2, the V gene TRBV14; the D gene is possibly TRBD1 (6 bases). This CDR3 is 16 amino acids long. V lost 0 bases to trimming and J lost 4 bases, with 15 bases between them. CDR1 is SGHDN and CDR2 is FVKESK in the germline V gene.

The sample holds a few counts of this clone. This chain connects TRBV19 to TRBJ2-4; 8 nucleotides align to TRBD1. Germline V CDR1 and CDR2: LNHDA, SQIVND (reference sequence). The CDR3 length is 15 residues. V shed 4 bases, J shed 6 bases, and the junction held 8 bases outside the gene matches. Here the CDR3 DNA reads TGTGCCAGTAGTACTGACAGGGGCCGGGGAAACATTCAGTACTTC. Translation: CASSTDRGRGNIQYF.

The chain is built from TRBV11-1 and TRBJ2-7, with 8 bases matching TRBD2. Germline CDR1 reads SGHAT; CDR2 reads FQDESV (reference sequence). With 8 bases clipped from V and 6 bases from J, the junction kept 21 bases outside the gene matches. CDR3 length equals 17 residues. In DNA, the CDR3 is TGTGCCAGCCCTTTAGAACCGGGGCTAGCGGGTTCCACCGAGCAGTACTTC. It is translated as CASPLEPGLAGSTEQYF.

The chain couples TRBV19 to TRBJ2-1; 10 positions agree with TRBD1. J lost 10 bases, V lost 3 bases, and 9 bases had no gene match. The CDR3 runs 15 residues. CDR1 and CDR2 from the germline V gene are LNHDA and SQIVND (reference sequence). The CDR3 sequence: CASSIGQGVSGEQFF. CDR3 sequence (DNA): TGTGCCAGTAGTATCGGACAGGGGGTTTCAGGGGAGCAGTTCTTC.

The V gene is TRBV11-3, the J gene TRBJ2-7; 11 nucleotides align to TRBD2. Germline assignment: CDR1 SGHNT and CDR2 YENEEA. The CDR3 runs 15 residues. The V gene end was trimmed by 1 base and the J gene end by 3 bases; junction bases not matched to a gene: 2. The CDR3 DNA follows: TGTGCCAGCAGCTTAGTGGGACTAGCGGTCTACGAGCAGTACTTC. It specifies CASSLVGLAVYEQYF.

The gene calls are TRBV7-6 and TRBJ2-7, with D possibly matching TRBD2 (7 bases). Germline-derived CDR1 and CDR2 are SGHVS and FNYEAQ. Trimming removed 5 bases at V and 5 bases at J, with 31 bases between. The CDR3 runs 19 residues. The CDR3: CASSPRRGRGAGISHEQYF. CDR3 nucleotides: TGTGCCAGCAGCCCCCGAAGGGGCAGGGGAGCGGGGATATCCCACGAGCAGTACTTC. The variable domain in full, with the rest retrieved from reference TRBV7-6 and TRBJ2-7, is GAGVSQSPRYKVTKRGQDVALRCDPISGHVSLYWYRQALGQGPEFLTYFNYEAQQDKSGLPNDRFSAERPEGSISTLTIQRTEQRDSAMYRCASSPRRGRGAGISHEQYFGPGTRLTVT.

J is TRBJ2-2 and V is TRBV9, with 7 bases that match TRBD1. Germline V gene sequence: CDR1 SGDLS, CDR2 YYNGEE. This CDR3 contains 17 residues. Germline trimming cut 1 base from V and 0 bases from J; bases unmatched to any gene: 6. CDR3 in amino acids: CASSVNRQGANTGELFF. In nucleotides, the CDR3 is TGTGCCAGCAGCGTAAACCGTCAGGGGGCGAACACCGGGGAGCTGTTTTTT.